The next 18 T cell receptor beta chains were all read from a single sample in a study of cytomegalovirus exposure and HLA in healthy donors. PCR involved 60 Vbeta and 13 Jbeta primers. Sequenced by immunoSEQ multiplex PCR; TCRdb stores in-frame clones only, minus some. The data show a few hundred thousand clones, with around 77% seen just once and just under 3% held by the top ten. Sequenced input: PBMCs. The receptors stem from a woman between 25 and 40 years old in good health and CMV-seronegative.

This rearrangement joins TRBV5-5 to TRBJ2-3, with a possible D match to TRBD1 (5 bases). CDR3 length: 15 residues. Looked up from germline, CDR1 is SGHKS and CDR2 is YYEKEE (reference sequence). The V gene lost 0 bases and the J gene lost 2 bases, with 10 bases spanning the gap. The CDR3 DNA reads TGTGCCAGCAGCTTGGGCAGGGTATACACAGATACGCAGTATTTT. Protein sequence: CASSLGRVYTDTQYF.

This clone came up a few times. This sequence joins TRBV7-9 and TRBJ2-3; a possible D gene is TRBD2 (6 bases). Germline CDR1 SEHNR, CDR2 FQNEAQ (reference sequence). Trimming removed 5 bases at V and 2 bases at J, with 14 bases between. The CDR3 spans 15 residues. CDR3 nucleotide sequence: TGTGCCAGCAGCAGGGACTGGTCCGCCACAGATACGCAGTATTTT. It specifies CASSRDWSATDTQYF.

V is TRBV28 and J is TRBJ2-7; 10 bases agree with TRBD1. CDR1 is MDHEN, CDR2 SYDVKM, per germline. The junction had 4 bases not matched to a gene; V was cut back by 5 bases and J by 3 bases. This CDR3 has 14 amino acids. The CDR3 loop is CASSGTGVVYEQYF. Here the CDR3 DNA reads TGTGCCAGCAGTGGGACAGGGGTCGTCTACGAGCAGTACTTC.

The J gene is TRBJ2-7, the V gene TRBV5-1; 7 nucleotides agree with TRBD1. Germline V gene data show CDR1 as SGHRS and CDR2 as YFSETQ. V was clipped by 4 bases and J by 8 bases; unmatched bases: 3. This CDR3 comprises 11 residues. The CDR3 spells CASSPGQQQYF. As DNA, the CDR3 is TGCGCCAGCAGCCCGGGACAGCAGCAGTACTTC.

In DNA form, the CDR3 reads TGTGCCAGCAAGTTACGGGAGAGATTCAATGAGCAGTTCTTC. This translates into CASKLRERFNEQFF. The gene calls are TRBV28 and TRBJ2-1; tentative D call: TRBD2 (6 bases). Per germline, CDR1 MDHEN and CDR2 SYDVKM. Trimming stripped 7 bases from V and 6 bases from J, with 16 bases between. The CDR3 has 14 residues.

The CDR3 sequence: CASSYGNTEAFF. The CDR3 nucleotides read TGTGCCAGCAGCTACGGGAACACTGAAGCTTTCTTT. The chain has TRBV7-8 and TRBJ1-1; no definite D call. CDR1 and CDR2 from the germline V gene are SGHVS and FQNEAQ. V was cut by 4 bases and J by 1 base, with 4 bases left in between. This CDR3 has 12 residues.

This clone was counted a single time. V gene TRBV7-2 combines with J gene TRBJ2-7; 13 bases are a match to TRBD2. The CDR3 is made up of 17 amino acids. Germline CDR1 reads SGHTA; CDR2 reads FQGNSA. The V segment lost 3 bases and the J segment 6 bases; nucleotides outside the gene matches: 11. Here the CDR3 reads CASSFRGLAGVRGEQYF. CDR3 coding DNA: TGTGCCAGCAGCTTTAGAGGACTAGCGGGAGTTCGGGGCGAGCAGTACTTC.

In this sample, this clone turned up a few times. The chain carries TRBV10-3 and TRBJ1-1, with D perhaps matching TRBD1 (5 bases). Germline CDR1 is ENHRY and CDR2 is SYGVKD. Trimming removed 6 bases from V and 0 bases from J, with 8 bases in between. This CDR3 spans 13 amino acids. The CDR3 nucleotides read TGTGCCATCAGGACGGACATGAACACTGAAGCTTTCTTT. Encoded protein: CAIRTDMNTEAFF.

The V call is TRBV6-1, the J call TRBJ2-5; tentative D call: TRBD1 (5 bases). The closer fit of TRBJ2-7 to the DNA end suggests the J call may be wrong. This CDR3 has 14 residues. Germline V gene lookup returns CDR1 MNHNS and CDR2 SASEGT. CDR3 protein: CASSEARVAYEQYF. CDR3 coding DNA: TGTGCCAGCAGTGAAGCCAGGGTTGCCTACGAGCAGTACTTC.

The V gene is TRBV18, the J gene TRBJ1-1; D call uncertain. The CDR3 loop spans 15 amino acids. Trimming took off 4 bases at V and 1 base at J, with 13 bases between the two ends. CDR1 is KGHSH, CDR2 LQKENI, per germline. The CDR3 sequence is CASSLGPRGNTEAFF. The CDR3 coding sequence is TGTGCCAGCTCACTAGGACCCCGGGGGAACACTGAAGCTTTCTTT.

The chain has TRBV10-3 and TRBJ1-2; tentative D call: TRBD1 (5 bases). Trimming stripped 6 bases from V and 1 base from J, with 15 bases between. Germline CDR1 ENHRY, CDR2 SYGVKD. CDR3 length: 15 amino acids. The CDR3, as DNA: TGTGCCATCAGGGTAATGACAGTCGTTAACTATGGCTACACCTTC. Translation: CAIRVMTVVNYGYTF.

The chain joins TRBV5-6 to TRBJ2-7, with 8 positions matching TRBD1. CDR3 length: 14 residues. The V gene end was trimmed by 4 bases and the J gene end by 3 bases; junction bases not matched to a gene: 6. Germline V gene data show CDR1 as SGHDT and CDR2 as YYEEEE. CDR3 coding DNA: TGTGCCAGCAGCCGGGACAGGACCCTCTACGAGCAGTACTTC. Encoded protein: CASSRDRTLYEQYF.

In its sample, this clone was seen once. Other DNA variants within this sample encode the same CDR3. The rearrangement joins TRBV6-1 to TRBJ2-1; 12 bases align to TRBD2. With V trimmed by 8 bases and J by 4 bases, 3 bases remained unmatched. Looked up from germline, CDR1 is MNHNS and CDR2 is SASEGT. This CDR3 region has 14 residues. CDR3 in DNA: TGTGCCAGCGGACTAGCGGGGACATACAATGAGCAGTTCTTC. Translating gives CASGLAGTYNEQFF.

The chain joins TRBV18 to TRBJ1-1; D may be TRBD1 (5 bases). Germline V gives CDR1 KGHSH, CDR2 LQKENI. The germline V and J ends were trimmed by 2 bases and 4 bases, with 8 bases remaining between them. The CDR3 is 13 amino acids. The CDR3 loop reads CASSPRGGTEAFF. As DNA, the CDR3 is TGTGCCAGCTCACCAAGGGGAGGCACTGAAGCTTTCTTT.

This rearrangement joins TRBV5-1 to TRBJ2-7, with TRBD2 identical over 8 bases. The germline V gene has CDR1 SGHRS and CDR2 YFSETQ. The V gene end was trimmed by 3 bases and the J gene end by 2 bases; junction bases not matched to a gene: 10. CDR3 length: 16 residues. CDR3 sequence: CASSSGPGGTTYEQYF. The CDR3 coding sequence is TGCGCCAGCAGCTCGGGCCCGGGGGGGACTACCTACGAGCAGTACTTC.

This rearrangement joins TRBV4-2 to TRBJ1-2; 10 nucleotides align to TRBD1. With 4 bases clipped from V and 5 bases from J, the junction kept 16 bases outside the gene matches. Germline loops: CDR1 LGHNA, CDR2 YNFKEQ. The length of the CDR3 is 18 residues. The CDR3 loop is CASSRREDRGGWRYGYTF. DNA for the CDR3: TGTGCCAGCAGCCGCCGAGAGGACAGGGGGGGATGGAGATATGGCTACACCTTC.

This rearrangement joins TRBV10-3 to TRBJ2-3, with 11 bases aligning to TRBD1. This CDR3 comprises 15 residues. Germline V lookup: CDR1 ENHRY, CDR2 SYGVKD. Trimming removed 9 bases from V and 3 bases from J; junction bases left unmatched: 8. CDR3: CAISSGQGGTDTQYF. CDR3 nucleotides: TGTGCCATTTCCTCGGGACAGGGGGGGACAGATACGCAGTATTTT.

The rearrangement uses TRBV6-5 and TRBJ2-2; D is uncertain. The V gene lost 0 bases and the J gene lost 0 bases, with 8 bases spanning the gap. Germline V CDR1 and CDR2: MNHEY, SVGAGI. This CDR3 contains 16 residues. The CDR3 DNA reads TGTGCCAGCAGTTACTCTCTTCGTGCGAACACCGGGGAGCTGTTTTTT. Translated, it gives CASSYSLRANTGELFF.